This TCR beta chain was retrieved from a study of T cell changes during pregnancy in multiple sclerosis. Trimming pared 4 bases from V and 3 bases from J, leaving 16 bases between. In germline, CDR1 is SGHDT, CDR2 YYEEEE. CDR3 length equals 15 residues. Using immunoSEQ multiplex PCR, the repertoire was profiled, and TCRdb retains in-frame clones only, with some absent. The table has tens of thousands of clones, approximately 90% seen once. The receptor's source is a female donor with multiple sclerosis, enrolled in a pregnancy study. The sequencing here drew on peripheral blood, taken in the third trimester of pregnancy. The rearrangement uses TRBV5-6 and TRBJ1-1; D might be TRBD1 (6 bases). As DNA, the CDR3 is TGTGCCAGCAGCCCTACAGGGAAGGGGTACACTGAAGCTTTCTTT. Translating it yields CASSPTGKGYTEAFF.